This is a list of T cell receptor beta chains from one sample in a study of cytomegalovirus exposure and HLA in healthy donors. Libraries were prepared by immunoSEQ multiplex PCR; TCRdb keeps only in-frame clonotypes and omits some of them. The top ten clones hold roughly 1.2% of a sample with almost 200,000 clones, roughly 77% of them seen once. Sequences were obtained from PBMCs. These receptors came from a woman in her thirties in good health and CMV-seronegative. CDR3s include the opening cysteine and the closing phenylalanine or tryptophan. The D gene is left open where the match is weak. Some rows have no size entry. The others give once, few or many, or a class for an expanded clone.

D	V	size	J	DNA	CDR3
-	TRBV6-1	-	TRBJ1-1	TGTGCCAGCAGTCAGGGCCCTGAAGCTTTCTTT	CASSQGPEAFF
-	TRBV5-1	-	TRBJ1-1	TGCGCCAGCAGCTTTGGGACAACCGGGCCTGAAGCTTTCTTT	CASSFGTTGPEAFF
-	TRBV7-9	-	TRBJ2-7	TGTGCCAGCAGCTTGGACATTTACGAGCAGTACTTC	CASSLDIYEQYF
TRBD2	TRBV10-2	-	TRBJ2-7	TGCGCCAGCAGGACTAGCGGGGGGGCATTGGGGGAGCAGTACTTC	CASRTSGGALGEQYF
-	TRBV2	-	TRBJ2-7	TGTGCCAGCTCTACCTACGAGCAGTACTTC	CASSTYEQYF
TRBD2	TRBV5-1	-	TRBJ2-5	TGCGCCAGCAGCTTGAGTCTAGCGGGAGCAGAGACCCAGTACTTC	CASSLSLAGAETQYF
TRBD1	TRBV28	-	TRBJ1-2	TGTGCCAGCAGTTTACTACAGGGGCGGTATGGCTACACCTTC	CASSLLQGRYGYTF
-	TRBV29-1	few	TRBJ1-1	TGCAGCGGAACCGGACACCTGAACACTGAAGCTTTCTTT	CSGTGHLNTEAFF
-	TRBV7-2	-	TRBJ2-7	TGTGCCAGCAGCTCCGTGTACGAGCAGTACTTC	CASSSVYEQYF
-	TRBV30	-	TRBJ1-2	TGTGCCCGGAGTGTAGGTCGGCCGGGACACGGCTATGGCTACACCTTC	CARSVGRPGHGYGYTF
-	TRBV7-6	-	TRBJ2-1	TGTGCCAGCAGCTTATCTAAGAACAATGAGCAGTTCTTC	CASSLSKNNEQFF
TRBD1	TRBV18	-	TRBJ1-2	TGTGCCAGCTCACTTGGGACAGATGCTAACTATGGCTACACCTTC	CASSLGTDANYGYTF
-	TRBV29-1	-	TRBJ2-1	TGCAGCGTTGCCCCCGGGCAGGGGACCTACAATGAGCAGTTCTTC	CSVAPGQGTYNEQFF
-	TRBV7-9	-	TRBJ1-1	TGTGCCAGCAGCTTACGAAAGGACAGCCTCAGGAACACTGAAGCTTTCTTT	CASSLRKDSLRNTEAFF
TRBD1	TRBV5-4	-	TRBJ1-1	TGTGCCAGCAGCTTGAAGACAGGGCACACTGAAGCTTTCTTT	CASSLKTGHTEAFF
TRBD2	TRBV10-2	-	TRBJ2-2	TGCGCCAGCAGTGATCGACTAGCGGGGGGAGCGAACACCGGGGAGCTGTTTTTT	CASSDRLAGGANTGELFF
TRBD2	TRBV14	-	TRBJ2-5	TGTGCCAGCAGCCGCCTCGGGACTAGCGGGCTCGGAACCCAGTACTTC	CASSRLGTSGLGTQYF
TRBD1	TRBV2	-	TRBJ2-3	TGTGCCAGCAGCGACGGGGACAGGGCAGGAGATACGCAGTATTTT	CASSDGDRAGDTQYF
-	TRBV7-2	-	TRBJ2-5	TGTGCCAGCAGCTTCCATGACTCTTCGTTGGAGACCCAGTACTTC	CASSFHDSSLETQYF
-	TRBV10-2	-	TRBJ1-5	TGCGCCAGCAGGGACAGCGTGTCTAGCAATCAGCCCCAGCATTTT	CASRDSVSSNQPQHF
TRBD1	TRBV6-4	many	TRBJ2-5	TGTGCCAGCAGTGACTCGGACAGGGAGACCCAGTACTTC	CASSDSDRETQYF
TRBD1	TRBV19	-	TRBJ2-3	TGTGCCAGTAAACAGGGGGCGAGCACAGATACGCAGTATTTT	CASKQGASTDTQYF
TRBD2	TRBV30	few	TRBJ2-3	TGTGCCTGGAGTTCCGGGACTAGCGGCACAGATACGCAGTATTTT	CAWSSGTSGTDTQYF
TRBD2	TRBV30	-	TRBJ2-7	TGTGCCTGGGGGAAGGGACTAGCGGAGGCCTACGAGCAGTACTTC	CAWGKGLAEAYEQYF
-	TRBV27	-	TRBJ2-7	TGTGCCAGCAGTTTAACGGGCTACGAGCAGTACTTC	CASSLTGYEQYF
-	TRBV10-1	-	TRBJ1-2	TGCGCCAGCAGTGGGGGAGGCCCCTATGGCTACACCTTC	CASSGGGPYGYTF
-	TRBV19	-	TRBJ1-2	TGTGCCAGTTTAGGGGATGGCTACACCTTC	CASLGDGYTF
-	TRBV19	-	TRBJ1-5	TGTGCCAGTAGTATAGTAGGCAGGGCGGGAAATCAGCCCCAGCATTTT	CASSIVGRAGNQPQHF
-	TRBV11-2	-	TRBJ1-1	TGTGCCAGCAGCTGGGGATCGGGCGGGCACCTCGGCGGAGCTTTCTTT	CASSWGSGGHLGGAFF
TRBD1	TRBV25-1	-	TRBJ1-3	TGTGCCAGCAGTGCTGGGACAGGGCGAAACACCATATATTTT	CASSAGTGRNTIYF
-	TRBV9	-	TRBJ2-5	TGTGCCAGCGGGAGAGGGAGTCGAGAGACCCAGTACTTC	CASGRGSRETQYF
TRBD1	TRBV14	-	TRBJ2-1	TGTGCCAGCAGCCAACAAGGGGGCTCGGCTGAGCAGTTCTTC	CASSQQGGSAEQFF
-	TRBV28	-	TRBJ1-2	TGTGCCAGCAGGCGCCCCGGGGGACCCCATGGCTACACCTTC	CASRRPGGPHGYTF
-	TRBV27	-	TRBJ2-1	TGTGCCAGCAGTCGAAGGGGGGGCCCCATACGGGAGCAGTTCTTC	CASSRRGGPIREQFF
TRBD2	TRBV7-3	-	TRBJ2-3	TGTGCCAGCAGCCGTACTAGCGGGGGGGCCGATACGCAGTATTTT	CASSRTSGGADTQYF
TRBD1	TRBV19	-	TRBJ1-5	TGTGCCAGTAGTATTGTTCTAAGGGGGCCCGATTTTCAGCCCCAGCATTTT	CASSIVLRGPDFQPQHF
TRBD2	TRBV19	-	TRBJ2-2	TGTGCCAGTAAGAAAATAAGCGGGGGGTCCGCCGGGGAGCTGTTTTTT	CASKKISGGSAGELFF
-	TRBV5-4	few	TRBJ2-7	TGTGCCAGCAGCTTGGGGGGCAGGGCCTACGAGCAGTACTTC	CASSLGGRAYEQYF
-	TRBV5-1	-	TRBJ1-4	TGCGCCAGCAGCATTGCCAGGGTGTCAGGGGAAAAACTGTTTTTT	CASSIARVSGEKLFF
-	TRBV28	-	TRBJ1-2	TGTGCCAGCCAGGACGGGGTGGATTATGGCTACACCTTC	CASQDGVDYGYTF
-	TRBV30	-	TRBJ2-1	TGTGCCTGGAGTGTTGGGCAGGGTGGCAATGAGCAGTTCTTC	CAWSVGQGGNEQFF
TRBD1	TRBV5-8	-	TRBJ2-5	TGTGCCAGCAGCTTGGTCAGGGGGCGCGGGGAGACCCAGTACTTC	CASSLVRGRGETQYF
-	TRBV10-3	-	TRBJ1-1	TGTGCCATCAGTCGGGACACTGAAGCTTTCTTT	CAISRDTEAFF
TRBD2	TRBV19	-	TRBJ2-7	TGTGCCAGTAGTCCGGGACTAGCGGGGAGCGAGCAGTACTTC	CASSPGLAGSEQYF
-	TRBV5-1	-	TRBJ1-1	TGCGCCAGCAGCTCCGAGATTGAAGCTTTCTTT	CASSSEIEAFF
TRBD2	TRBV19	-	TRBJ2-7	TGTGCCAGTAGTAAGACTAGCGGGATGTACGAGCAGTACTTC	CASSKTSGMYEQYF
-	TRBV6-1	-	TRBJ2-3	TGTGCCAGCAGTCAGTATGCAGATACGCAGTATTTT	CASSQYADTQYF
-	TRBV30	few	TRBJ1-1	TGTGCCTGGACTACAGGGCCCACTGAAGCTTTCTTT	CAWTTGPTEAFF
-	TRBV29-1	few	TRBJ1-1	TGCAGCCTCCTCCGGGGGTCCACTGAAGCTTTCTTT	CSLLRGSTEAFF
TRBD1	TRBV6-1	-	TRBJ1-1	TGTGCCAGCAGTAGCCGGGACAGGGGTCCTGAAGCTTTCTTT	CASSSRDRGPEAFF
-	TRBV7-9	-	TRBJ2-5	TGTGCCAGCAGCTTAGCCCGACTAGGGAGGGAGACCCAGTACTTC	CASSLARLGRETQYF
TRBD1	TRBV5-4	-	TRBJ1-2	TGTGCCAGCAGCTTGACAGGGGACATTAACTATGGCTACACCTTC	CASSLTGDINYGYTF
TRBD2	TRBV29-1	-	TRBJ2-1	TGCAGCGTTGAAGGTAGCGGGGGGTACAATGAGCAGTTCTTC	CSVEGSGGYNEQFF
-	TRBV2	-	TRBJ2-3	TGTGCCAGCCGCAAGAGGGACACAAGCACAGATACGCAGTATTTT	CASRKRDTSTDTQYF